The 18 T cell receptor beta chains presented below share a single source sample, sequenced in a study of PD-1 blockade in classical Hodgkin lymphoma. Autologous stem cell transplantation was followed by relapse in every patient, and brentuximab vedotin exposure varied. CD4+ T cells were purified from thawed PBMCs by magnetic negative selection. Data came from immunoSEQ multiplex PCR; TCRdb stores just in-frame clones and leaves some out. The sample has about 12,000 clones; 65% to 85% are singletons. The specimen comprised CD4+ T cells from blood, sampled at baseline. These receptor sequences come from a human donor with classical Hodgkin lymphoma.

The V call is TRBV7-2, the J call TRBJ2-3, with D perhaps given as TRBD1 or TRBD2 (5 bases each). CDR1 and CDR2 from the germline V gene are SGHTA and FQGNSA. There are 15 residues in the CDR3. V was clipped by 0 bases and J by 6 bases, with 13 bases between them. In nucleotides, the CDR3 is TGTGCCAGCAGCTTAGCGTCTGGGGGTTGGGATACGCAGTATTTT. This sequence encodes CASSLASGGWDTQYF.

The chain joins TRBV6-1 to TRBJ1-1; tentatively, D is TRBD1 (5 bases). The CDR3 is made up of 14 amino acids. V was clipped by 4 bases and J by 3 bases, with 12 bases between them. Germline CDR1 is MNHNS and CDR2 is SASEGT. The DNA for the CDR3 is TGTGCCAGCAGTGTTGCTAAGACAGACACTGAAGCTTTCTTT. Protein: CASSVAKTDTEAFF.

CDR3 sequence reads: CASSEAAGAFTYEQYF. In DNA, the CDR3 is TGTGCCAGCAGTGAAGCAGCTGGCGCGTTCACCTACGAGCAGTACTTC. The genes are TRBV2 and TRBJ2-7, with D hard to call. Germline CDR1 is SNHLY and CDR2 is FYNNEI. The V end was cut by 0 bases, the J end by 2 bases, with 14 bases between. The CDR3 is made up of 16 amino acids.

This clone turned up a few times. The chain joins TRBV10-2 to TRBJ2-2, with D perhaps matching TRBD1 (6 bases). The CDR3 extends over 14 amino acids. Germline V CDR1 and CDR2: WSHSY, SAAADI. The V gene lost 10 bases and the J gene lost 0 bases, with 12 bases spanning the gap. The CDR3 region has the DNA TGCGCCACAGGGGAGTCAGCGAACACCGGGGAGCTGTTTTTT. Translating it yields CATGESANTGELFF.

This clone showed up just a few times. This chain links TRBV11-2 with TRBJ1-6; no firm D call. V was cut by 1 base and J by 5 bases, with 6 bases left in between. This CDR3 has 14 residues. From germline, CDR1 is SGHAT and CDR2 FQNNGV. In nucleotides, the CDR3 is TGTGCCAGCAGCTTAGTTAAAGATAATTCACCCCTCCACTTT. Protein sequence: CASSLVKDNSPLHF.

CDR3 loop: CASLVDRGTYEQYF. Written as DNA, the CDR3 is TGTGCCAGCTTGGTGGACAGGGGCACTTACGAGCAGTACTTC. This chain links TRBV5-5 with TRBJ2-7; TRBD1 matches 9 bases. Germline CDR1 and CDR2: SGHKS and YYEKEE (reference sequence). V trimming: 7 bases; J trimming: 4 bases; junction bases outside the gene matches: 9. The CDR3 runs 14 residues.

The chain has TRBV28 and TRBJ1-1, with 9 bases fitting TRBD1. V lost 5 bases, J lost 4 bases, and 5 bases stayed unmatched. This CDR3 contains 14 residues. CDR1 is MDHEN and CDR2 is SYDVKM in the germline V gene. CDR3 in amino acids: CASSQGQGFTEAFF. For the CDR3, the DNA is TGTGCCAGCAGTCAAGGACAGGGGTTCACTGAAGCTTTCTTT.

V is TRBV7-9 and J is TRBJ1-5; 9 nucleotides line up with TRBD1. Looked up from germline, CDR1 is SEHNR and CDR2 is FQNEAQ (reference sequence). This CDR3 region has 16 residues. With V trimmed by 1 base and J by 3 bases, 4 bases remained unmatched. Here the CDR3 DNA reads TGTGCCAGCAGCTTAGGAGACAGGGGGGACAATCAGCCCCAGCATTTT. This translates into CASSLGDRGDNQPQHF.

The chain couples TRBV25-1 to TRBJ1-3; D is ambiguous. Germline assignment: CDR1 MGHDK and CDR2 SYGVNS. CDR3 length: 12 residues. Between the trimmed V and J ends, which lost 1 base and 8 bases, there was a span of 6 bases. CDR3: CASSELWDTIYF. CDR3 DNA sequence: TGTGCCAGCAGTGAATTGTGGGACACCATATATTTT.

The rearrangement joins TRBV6-7 to TRBJ1-1; D gene unclear. TRBV6-7 is annotated as an ORF whose role is uncertain. V lost 5 bases to trimming and J lost 0 bases, with 16 bases between them. This CDR3 region has 16 residues. The CDR3 sequence: CASSSDALSMNTEAFF. DNA of the CDR3: TGTGCCAGCAGTAGCGACGCCCTTTCAATGAACACTGAAGCTTTCTTT.

This rearrangement joins TRBV5-1 to TRBJ1-5, with D hard to call. The CDR3 loop spans 15 amino acids. Germline CDR1 SGHRS, CDR2 YFSETQ. V was trimmed by 0 bases and J by 5 bases, leaving 12 bases between them. The DNA of the CDR3 is TGCGCCAGCAGCTTGGTTCGCGACACCGATCAGCCCCAGCATTTT. It yields the protein CASSLVRDTDQPQHF.

This clone was detected once. The chain carries TRBV11-2 and TRBJ2-1; possible D gene TRBD2, 6 bases. The germline CDR1 and CDR2 sequences are SGHAT and FQNNGV. The germline V and J ends were trimmed by 5 bases and 7 bases, with 15 bases remaining between them. This CDR3 spans 14 amino acids. CDR3 protein: CASSLLAFRNEQFF. The CDR3 region has the DNA TGTGCCAGCAGCCTCCTAGCGTTCAGGAATGAGCAGTTCTTC.

The genes are TRBV29-1 and TRBJ1-2; TRBD1 matches at 9 bases. CDR3 length: 13 amino acids. Trimming at V came to 3 bases and at J to 4 bases, leaving 3 bases not matched to a gene. Germline V gene data show CDR1 as SQVTM and CDR2 as ANQGSEA. CDR3 coding DNA: TGCAGCGTTGACCTGGACAGGGGCTATGGCTACACCTTC. Its protein is CSVDLDRGYGYTF.

The genes are TRBV4-3 and TRBJ2-2; D uncertain. With 0 bases removed from V and 4 bases from J, the gap between germline ends came to 6 bases. The CDR3 totals 14 residues. The germline CDR1 and CDR2 sequences are LGHNA and YSLEER. The CDR3 DNA follows: TGCGCCAGCAGCCAAGATTGGGCCACCGGGGAGCTGTTTTTT. This translates into CASSQDWATGELFF.

This clone showed up just a few times. The rearrangement uses TRBV2 and TRBJ1-6; D is unresolved. This CDR3 spans 13 amino acids. Between the trimmed V and J ends, which lost 7 bases and 6 bases, there was a span of 10 bases. CDR1 and CDR2 from the germline V gene are SNHLY and FYNNEI. The chain's CDR3 is CASKGLFNSPLHF. CDR3 sequence (DNA): TGTGCCAGCAAGGGTCTGTTTAATTCACCCCTCCACTTT.

The chain employs TRBV4-3 and TRBJ2-7, with TRBD2 matching over 13 bases. Looked up from germline, CDR1 is LGHNA and CDR2 is YSLEER. The CDR3 sequence is 16 residues long. Trimming at V came to 0 bases and at J to 3 bases, leaving 2 bases not matched to a gene. The CDR3 loop reads CASSQETSGGDYEQYF. In DNA, the CDR3 is TGCGCCAGCAGCCAAGAAACTAGCGGGGGGGACTACGAGCAGTACTTC.

The rearrangement uses TRBV25-1 and TRBJ2-7; D not resolved. The CDR3 runs 14 residues. V lost 5 bases to trimming and J lost 0 bases, with 11 bases between them. CDR1 is MGHDK and CDR2 is SYGVNS in the germline V gene. CDR3 bases: TGTGCCAGCAGTCTTGACGGCTTCTCCTACGAGCAGTACTTC. Protein sequence: CASSLDGFSYEQYF.

The rearrangement uses TRBV28 and TRBJ2-7, with TRBD2 matching 10 bases. The length of the CDR3 is 14 residues. J was trimmed by 2 bases and V by 8 bases; bases with no gene match: 6. Per the germline V gene, CDR1 is MDHEN and CDR2 is SYDVKM. The CDR3 coding sequence is TGTGCCAGCGACGCTAGCGGGGGACCCTACGAGCAGTACTTC. Protein product: CASDASGGPYEQYF.